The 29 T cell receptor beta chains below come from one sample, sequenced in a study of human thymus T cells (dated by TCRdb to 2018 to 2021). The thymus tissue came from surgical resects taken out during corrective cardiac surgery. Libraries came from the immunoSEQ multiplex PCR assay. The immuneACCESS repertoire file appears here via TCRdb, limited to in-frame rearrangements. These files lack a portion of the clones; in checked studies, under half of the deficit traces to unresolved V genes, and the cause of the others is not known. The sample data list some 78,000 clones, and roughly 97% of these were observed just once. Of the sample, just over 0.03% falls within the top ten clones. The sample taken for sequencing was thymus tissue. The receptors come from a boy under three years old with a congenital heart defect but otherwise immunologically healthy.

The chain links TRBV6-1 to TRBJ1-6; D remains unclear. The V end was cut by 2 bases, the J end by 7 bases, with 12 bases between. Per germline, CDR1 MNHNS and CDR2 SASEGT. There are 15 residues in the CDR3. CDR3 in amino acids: CASSESGWGNSPLHF. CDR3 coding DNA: TGTGCCAGCAGTGAATCTGGGTGGGGAAATTCACCCCTCCACTTT.

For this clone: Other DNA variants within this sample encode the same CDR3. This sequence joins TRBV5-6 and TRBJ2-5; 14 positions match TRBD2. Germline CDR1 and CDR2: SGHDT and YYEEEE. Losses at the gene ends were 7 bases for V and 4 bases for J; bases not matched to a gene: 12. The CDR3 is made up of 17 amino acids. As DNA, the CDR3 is TGTGCCAGCCTCAGACTAGCGGGAGGGCCGAGGGGAGAGACCCAGTACTTC. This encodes CASLRLAGGPRGETQYF.

The CDR3 DNA reads TGTGCCAGCAGCGGGACTAGCGGGTGGGACGAGCAGTACTTC. Protein: CASSGTSGWDEQYF. The chain uses TRBV9 and TRBJ2-7; 11 bases align to TRBD2. The ends lost 3 bases at V and 5 bases at J; junction bases unmatched: 4. This CDR3 is 14 amino acids long. Germline CDR1 and CDR2: SGDLS and YYNGEE.

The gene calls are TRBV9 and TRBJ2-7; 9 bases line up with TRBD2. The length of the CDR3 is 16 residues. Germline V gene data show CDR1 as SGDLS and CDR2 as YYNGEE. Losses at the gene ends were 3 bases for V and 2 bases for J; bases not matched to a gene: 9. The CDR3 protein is CASSAARGGRAYEQYF. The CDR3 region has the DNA TGTGCCAGCAGCGCGGCGCGGGGGGGCAGGGCCTACGAGCAGTACTTC.

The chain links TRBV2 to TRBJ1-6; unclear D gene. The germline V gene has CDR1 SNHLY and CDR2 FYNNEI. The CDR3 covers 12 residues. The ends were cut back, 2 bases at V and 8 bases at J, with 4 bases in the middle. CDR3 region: CASSEKDSPLHF. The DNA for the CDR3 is TGTGCCAGCAGTGAAAAAGATTCACCCCTCCACTTT.

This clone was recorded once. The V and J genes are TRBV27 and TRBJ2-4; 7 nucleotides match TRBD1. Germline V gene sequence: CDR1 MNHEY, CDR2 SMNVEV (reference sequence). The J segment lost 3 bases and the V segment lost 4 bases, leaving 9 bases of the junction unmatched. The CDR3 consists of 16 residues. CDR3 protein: CASSSNRGPFKNIQYF. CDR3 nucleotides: TGTGCCAGCAGTTCAAACAGGGGACCCTTCAAAAACATTCAGTACTTC.

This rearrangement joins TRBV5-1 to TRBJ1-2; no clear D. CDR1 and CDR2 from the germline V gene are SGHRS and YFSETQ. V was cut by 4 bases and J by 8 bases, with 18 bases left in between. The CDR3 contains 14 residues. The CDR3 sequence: CASSTPGLLGGYTF. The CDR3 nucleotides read TGCGCCAGCAGCACCCCGGGCCTTCTCGGAGGCTACACCTTC.

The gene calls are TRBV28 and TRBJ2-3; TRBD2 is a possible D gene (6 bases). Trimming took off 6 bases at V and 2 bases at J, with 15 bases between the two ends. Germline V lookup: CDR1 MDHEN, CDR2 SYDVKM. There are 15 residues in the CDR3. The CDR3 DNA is TGTGCCAGCAGCCTACGGGGGAGGTACACAGATACGCAGTATTTT. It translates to CASSLRGRYTDTQYF.

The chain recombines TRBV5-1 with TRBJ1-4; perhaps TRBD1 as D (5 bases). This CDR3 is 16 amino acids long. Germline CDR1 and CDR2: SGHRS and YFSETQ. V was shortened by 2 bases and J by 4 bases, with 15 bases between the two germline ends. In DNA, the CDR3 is TGCGCCAGCAGCTTAGGGTCAGGGTCAGGTAATGAAAAACTGTTTTTT. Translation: CASSLGSGSGNEKLFF.

The chain's CDR3 is CASSRTSGGVYNEQFF. CDR3 nucleotides: TGTGCCAGCAGCCGGACTAGCGGGGGGGTCTACAATGAGCAGTTCTTC. This chain joins TRBV5-4 and TRBJ2-1; 15 bases fit TRBD2. The J segment lost 3 bases and the V segment lost 4 bases, leaving 2 bases of the junction unmatched. The CDR3 extends over 16 amino acids. Germline V gene sequence: CDR1 SGHNT, CDR2 YYREEE (reference sequence).

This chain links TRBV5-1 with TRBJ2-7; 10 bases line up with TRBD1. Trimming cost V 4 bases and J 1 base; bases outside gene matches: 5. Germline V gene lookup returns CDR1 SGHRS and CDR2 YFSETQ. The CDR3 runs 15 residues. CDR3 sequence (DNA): TGCGCCAGCAGCAACCCGGGACAGGGGTCCTACGAGCAGTACTTC. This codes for CASSNPGQGSYEQYF.

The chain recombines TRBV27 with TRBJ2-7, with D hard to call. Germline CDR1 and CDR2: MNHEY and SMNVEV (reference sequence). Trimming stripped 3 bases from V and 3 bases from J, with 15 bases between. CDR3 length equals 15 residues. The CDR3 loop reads CASSFGPANFYEQYF. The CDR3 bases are TGTGCCAGCAGTTTCGGGCCGGCCAACTTCTACGAGCAGTACTTC.

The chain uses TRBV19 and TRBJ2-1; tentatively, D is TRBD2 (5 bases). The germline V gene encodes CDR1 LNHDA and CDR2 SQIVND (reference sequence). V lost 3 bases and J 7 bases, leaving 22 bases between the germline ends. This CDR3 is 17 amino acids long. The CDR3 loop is CASSIRLLAPLTNEQFF. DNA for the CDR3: TGTGCCAGTAGTATCCGTCTTCTAGCACCCCTTACGAATGAGCAGTTCTTC.

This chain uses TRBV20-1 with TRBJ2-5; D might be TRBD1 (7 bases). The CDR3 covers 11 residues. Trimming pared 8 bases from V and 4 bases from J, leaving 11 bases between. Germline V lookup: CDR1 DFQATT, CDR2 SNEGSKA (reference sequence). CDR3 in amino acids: CSPQGGETQYF. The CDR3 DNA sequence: TGCAGTCCCCAGGGGGGAGAGACCCAGTACTTC.

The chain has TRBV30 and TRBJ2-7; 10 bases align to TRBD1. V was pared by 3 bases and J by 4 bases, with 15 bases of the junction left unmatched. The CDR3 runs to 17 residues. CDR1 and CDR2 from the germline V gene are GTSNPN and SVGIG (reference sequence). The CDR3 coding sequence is TGTGCCTGGAGCCTACCAGACCGGGACAGGGGTCGGTACGAGCAGTACTTC. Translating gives CAWSLPDRDRGRYEQYF.

CDR3 sequence (DNA): TGTGCCAGCAGCTCGGGGGGGGAGGAGACCCAGTACTTC. Protein: CASSSGGEETQYF. This rearrangement joins TRBV5-4 to TRBJ2-5; 8 bases line up with TRBD2. The CDR3 totals 13 residues. V trimming: 3 bases; J trimming: 5 bases; junction bases outside the gene matches: 3. Germline assignment: CDR1 SGHNT and CDR2 YYREEE (reference sequence).

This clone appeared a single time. The CDR3 nucleotides are TGTGCCAGCAACATGGACAGGGAAAACACTGAAGCTTTCTTT. Amino acids: CASNMDRENTEAFF. The V call is TRBV11-3, the J call TRBJ1-1; TRBD1 aligns across 8 bases. This CDR3 is built from 14 residues. Germline CDR1 SGHNT, CDR2 YENEEA. V shed 7 bases and J 2 bases; nucleotides not matched to a gene: 6.

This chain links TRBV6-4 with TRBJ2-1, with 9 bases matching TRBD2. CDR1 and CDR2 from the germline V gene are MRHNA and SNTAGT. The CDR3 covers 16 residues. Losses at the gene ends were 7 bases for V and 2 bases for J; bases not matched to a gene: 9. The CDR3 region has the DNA TGTGCCAGCAAAAGGAGCGGGGGGCGCACCTACAATGAGCAGTTCTTC. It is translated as CASKRSGGRTYNEQFF.

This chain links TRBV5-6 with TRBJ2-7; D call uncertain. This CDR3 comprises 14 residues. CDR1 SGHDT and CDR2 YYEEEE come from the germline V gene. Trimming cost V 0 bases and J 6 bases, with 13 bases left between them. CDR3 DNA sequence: TGTGCCAGCAGCTTGGTTCATCTGGTCCCCGAGCAGTACTTC. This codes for CASSLVHLVPEQYF.

CDR3 residues: CAIAGQGANEQYF. The DNA for the CDR3 is TGTGCCATCGCGGGACAGGGGGCCAACGAGCAGTACTTC. The chain couples TRBV10-3 to TRBJ2-7, with 12 bases identical to TRBD1. Looked up from germline, CDR1 is ENHRY and CDR2 is SYGVKD. Trimming cost V 8 bases and J 5 bases; bases outside gene matches: 4. CDR3 length: 13 amino acids.

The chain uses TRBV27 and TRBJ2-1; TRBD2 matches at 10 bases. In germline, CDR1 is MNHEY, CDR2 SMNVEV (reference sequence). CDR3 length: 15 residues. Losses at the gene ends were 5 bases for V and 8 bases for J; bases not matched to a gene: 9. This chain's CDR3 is CASSPKREGPYEQFF. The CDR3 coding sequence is TGTGCCAGCAGTCCCAAGCGGGAGGGCCCCTATGAGCAGTTCTTC.

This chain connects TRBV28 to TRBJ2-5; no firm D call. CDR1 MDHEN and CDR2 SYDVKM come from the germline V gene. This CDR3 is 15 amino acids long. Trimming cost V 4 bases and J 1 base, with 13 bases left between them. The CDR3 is CASSSPLGPQETQYF. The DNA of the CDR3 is TGTGCCAGCAGTTCCCCCCTAGGGCCCCAAGAGACCCAGTACTTC. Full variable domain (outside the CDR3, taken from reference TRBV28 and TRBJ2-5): DVKVTQSSRYLVKRTGEKVFLECVQDMDHENMFWYRQDPGLGLRLIYFSYDVKMKEKGDIPEGYSVSREKKERFSLILESASTNQTSMYLCASSSPLGPQETQYFGPGTRLLVL.

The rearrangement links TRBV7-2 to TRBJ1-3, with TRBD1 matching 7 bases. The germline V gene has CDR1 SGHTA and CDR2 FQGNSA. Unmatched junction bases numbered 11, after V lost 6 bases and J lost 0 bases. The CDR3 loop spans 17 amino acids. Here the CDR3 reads CASRSEGGGISGNTIYF. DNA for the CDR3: TGTGCCAGCAGATCCGAGGGAGGGGGCATCTCTGGAAACACCATATATTTT. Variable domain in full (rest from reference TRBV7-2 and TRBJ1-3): GAGVSQSPSNKVTEKGKDVELRCDPISGHTALYWYRQSLGQGLEFLIYFQGNSAPDKSGLPSDRFSAERTGGSVSTLTIQRTQQEDSAVYLCASRSEGGGISGNTIYFGEGSWLTVV.

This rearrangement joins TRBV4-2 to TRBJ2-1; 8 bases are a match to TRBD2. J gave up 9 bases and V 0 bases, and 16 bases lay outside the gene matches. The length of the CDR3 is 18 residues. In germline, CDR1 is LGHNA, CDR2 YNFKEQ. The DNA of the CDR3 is TGTGCCAGCAGCCAAGATTGGTGGGCGGGGGGTGAGGCGAGTGAGCAGTTCTTC. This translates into CASSQDWWAGGEASEQFF.

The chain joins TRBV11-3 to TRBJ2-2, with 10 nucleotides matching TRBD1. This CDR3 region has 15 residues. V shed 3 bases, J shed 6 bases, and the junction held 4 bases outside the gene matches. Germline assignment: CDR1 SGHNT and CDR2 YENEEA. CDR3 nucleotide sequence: TGTGCCAGCAGCTTTCCGGGACAGGGGTCCGGGGAGCTGTTTTTT. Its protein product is CASSFPGQGSGELFF.

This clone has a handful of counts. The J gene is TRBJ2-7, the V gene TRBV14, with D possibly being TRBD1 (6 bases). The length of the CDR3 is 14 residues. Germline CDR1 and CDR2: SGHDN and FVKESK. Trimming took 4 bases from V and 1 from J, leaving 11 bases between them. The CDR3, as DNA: TGTGCCAGCAGCCGACTGGACAGTTCCTACGAGCAGTACTTC. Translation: CASSRLDSSYEQYF.

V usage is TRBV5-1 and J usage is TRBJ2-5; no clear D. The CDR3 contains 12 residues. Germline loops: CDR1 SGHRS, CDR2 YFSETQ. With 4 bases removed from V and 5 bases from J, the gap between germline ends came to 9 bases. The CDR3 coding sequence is TGCGCCAGCAGCGCCCTCAAGGAGACCCAGTACTTC. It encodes CASSALKETQYF.

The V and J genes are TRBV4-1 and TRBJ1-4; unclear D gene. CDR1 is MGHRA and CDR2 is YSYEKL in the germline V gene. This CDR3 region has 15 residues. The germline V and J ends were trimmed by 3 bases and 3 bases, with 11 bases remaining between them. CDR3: CASSHGEAANEKLFF. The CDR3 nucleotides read TGCGCCAGCAGCCACGGAGAGGCCGCTAATGAAAAACTGTTTTTT.

The chain's CDR3 is CAISAYSRSGTEAFF. The CDR3 DNA reads as TGTGCCATCAGTGCCTACTCCCGGAGTGGCACTGAAGCTTTCTTT. The genes are TRBV10-3 and TRBJ1-1; no clear D. V lost 4 bases and J lost 4, with 16 bases in between. The CDR3 runs 15 residues. Per the germline V gene, CDR1 is ENHRY and CDR2 is SYGVKD.